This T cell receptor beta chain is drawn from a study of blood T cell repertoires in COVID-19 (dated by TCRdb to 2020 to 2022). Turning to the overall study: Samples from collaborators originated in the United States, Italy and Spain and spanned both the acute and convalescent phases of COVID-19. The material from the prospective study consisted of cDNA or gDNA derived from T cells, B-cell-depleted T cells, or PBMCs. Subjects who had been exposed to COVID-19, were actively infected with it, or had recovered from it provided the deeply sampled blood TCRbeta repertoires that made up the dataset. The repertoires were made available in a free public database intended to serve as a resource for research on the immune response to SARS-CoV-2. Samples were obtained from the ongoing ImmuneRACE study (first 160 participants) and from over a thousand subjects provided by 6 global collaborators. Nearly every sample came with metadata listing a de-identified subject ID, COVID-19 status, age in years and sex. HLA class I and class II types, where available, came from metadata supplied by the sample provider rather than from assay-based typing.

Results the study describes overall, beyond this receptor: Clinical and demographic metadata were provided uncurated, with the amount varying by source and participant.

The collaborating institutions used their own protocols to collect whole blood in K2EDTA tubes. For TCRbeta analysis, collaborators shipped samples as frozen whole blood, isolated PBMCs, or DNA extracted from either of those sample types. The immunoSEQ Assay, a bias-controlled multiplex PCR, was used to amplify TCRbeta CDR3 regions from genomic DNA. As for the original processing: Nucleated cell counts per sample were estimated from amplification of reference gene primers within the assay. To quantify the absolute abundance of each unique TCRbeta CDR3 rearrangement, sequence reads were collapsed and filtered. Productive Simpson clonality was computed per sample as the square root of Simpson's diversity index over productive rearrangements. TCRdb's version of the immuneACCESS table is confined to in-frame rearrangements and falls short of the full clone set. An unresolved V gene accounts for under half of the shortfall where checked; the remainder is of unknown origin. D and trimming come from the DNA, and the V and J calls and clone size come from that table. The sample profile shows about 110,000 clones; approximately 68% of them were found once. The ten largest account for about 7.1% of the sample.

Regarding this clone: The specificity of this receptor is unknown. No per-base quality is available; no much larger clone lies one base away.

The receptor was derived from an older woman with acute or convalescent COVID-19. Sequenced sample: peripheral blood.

For the CDR3, the sequence is CASSYSIGLDGTDTQYF. The sequenced DNA: TGTGCCAGCAGTTACTCGATAGGCCTAGATGGAACAGATACGCAGTATTTT. This sequence uses TRBV6-2 or TRBV6-3 and TRBJ2-3, with no confidently assigned D gene. V gives up 0 bases and J gives up 3 bases, and the segment between their germline ends measures 16 bases. The CDR3, from cysteine to phenylalanine, totals 17 residues. Only CDR3 DNA remains: 51 bases, in frame from the first base. The germline V gene encodes CDR1 MNHEY and CDR2 SVGEGT.